The 28 T cell receptor beta chains listed next were all sequenced from one sample in a study of T cells in Graves' hyperthyroidism and ophthalmopathy. Amplified regions were TCR beta CDR3 sequences from RNA transcripts. HTBI primers were the set used in a first-round RT-PCR of the TCR CDR3. Via MiXCR, TCRdb re-called the multiplex PCR reads, giving one row per CDR3 protein. Here the sample spans roughly 200,000 distinct CDR3 sequences, about a sixth being singletons. The specimen sequenced was blood. The receptors derive from a man between 35 and 55 years old with Graves' hyperthyroidism.

This clonotype was counted at least ten times. The chain carries TRBV28 and TRBJ1-1; the D is unclear. The CDR3 runs 16 residues. Germline CDR1 and CDR2: MDHEN and SYDVKM. V lost 2 bases and J lost 0, with 13 bases in between. The CDR3 DNA reads TGTGCCAGCAGTTTAGGGCCAGCTCAAATGAACACTGAAGCTTTCTTT. Protein product: CASSLGPAQMNTEAFF.

This clonotype was observed many times. This chain links TRBV7-2 with TRBJ1-5; the D is unclear. This CDR3 has 12 amino acids. Germline CDR1 is SGHTA and CDR2 is FQGNSA. Deletions cut 5 bases from V and 11 bases from J, with 13 bases between. As DNA, the CDR3 is TGTGCCAGCAGCCCTTACTCGGGAGCCCAGCATTTT. The encoded protein is CASSPYSGAQHF.

This clonotype was seen at least ten times. The chain carries TRBV9 and TRBJ2-3, with 8 nucleotides matching TRBD2. CDR1 is SGDLS and CDR2 is YYNGEE in the germline V gene. The CDR3 runs 15 residues. The ends lost 3 bases at V and 4 bases at J; junction bases unmatched: 7. CDR3 loop: CASSDREGSADTQYF. CDR3 DNA sequence: TGTGCCAGCAGCGACCGGGAGGGTTCAGCAGATACGCAGTATTTT.

This clonotype was observed many times. CDR3 coding DNA: TGTGCCAGCAGTTTCCGGGGACGGATTAACTATGGCTACACCTTC. The encoded protein is CASSFRGRINYGYTF. The gene calls are TRBV28 and TRBJ1-2, with D perhaps TRBD1 (5 bases). The germline V gene encodes CDR1 MDHEN and CDR2 SYDVKM. The CDR3 is 15 amino acids. V lost 3 bases and J 1 base, leaving 12 bases between the germline ends.

As for this clonotype: As the CDR3 is not closed by the conserved phenylalanine or tryptophan, this likely results from a read error. The chain couples TRBV24-1 to TRBJ1-2, with no clear D. CDR1 KGHDR and CDR2 SFDVKD come from the germline V gene. The CDR3 contains 14 residues. Trimming removed 4 bases from V and 1 base from J, with 9 bases in between. DNA for the CDR3: TGTGCCACCAGTGACCCCGCCAGTAACTATGGCTACACCCTC. It encodes CATSDPASNYGYTL.

This clonotype appeared a few times. The rearrangement links TRBV28 to TRBJ1-2; a possible D gene is TRBD1 (5 bases). The germline V gene has CDR1 MDHEN and CDR2 SYDVKM. This CDR3 is built from 13 residues. V was pared by 7 bases and J by 8 bases, with 17 bases between. DNA for the CDR3: TGTGCCAGCATCCCCGGGGGGAGATGGGGCTACACCTTC. Translation gives CASIPGGRWGYTF.

This clonotype was found many times. V and J are TRBV18 and TRBJ2-7; TRBD1 matches 10 bases. CDR3 length equals 15 residues. Germline CDR1 is KGHSH and CDR2 is LQKENI. The ends lost 3 bases at V and 4 bases at J; junction bases unmatched: 6. CDR3 sequence (DNA): TGTGCCAGCTCACCCCGACAGGGGGCGATGTACGAGCAGTACTTC. Translated: CASSPRQGAMYEQYF.

At least ten counts were recorded for this clonotype. The chain links TRBV5-1 to TRBJ2-1, with TRBD2 matching 9 bases. The CDR3 has 16 residues. V shed 0 bases and J 4 bases; nucleotides not matched to a gene: 5. Germline V lookup: CDR1 SGHRS, CDR2 YFSETQ. Here the CDR3 reads CASSLGSGGYYNEQFF. The CDR3 DNA is TGCGCCAGCAGCTTGGGTAGCGGGGGTTATTACAATGAGCAGTTCTTC. The full variable domain, with the rest looked up from reference TRBV5-1 and TRBJ2-1, is KAGVTQTPRYLIKTRGQQVTLSCSPISGHRSVSWYQQTPGQGLQFLFEYFSETQRNKGNFPGRFSGRQFSNSRSEMNVSTLELGDSALYLCASSLGSGGYYNEQFFGPGTRLTVL.

There are many counts of this clonotype. This chain uses TRBV6-2 or TRBV6-3 with TRBJ2-7; no clear D. Germline CDR1 MNHEY, CDR2 SVGEGT. Trimming stripped 0 bases from V and 3 bases from J, with 15 bases between. CDR3 length: 16 residues. The CDR3 DNA follows: TGTGCCAGCAGTTACTCGTTGTCTCGGAACGACTACGAGCAGTACTTC. Amino acids: CASSYSLSRNDYEQYF.

This chain connects TRBV20-1 to TRBJ1-3; weak D call: TRBD1 (5 bases). Trimming shortened V by 4 bases and J by 0 bases, and 16 bases separated the two germline ends. CDR3 length: 16 amino acids. Germline CDR1 and CDR2: DFQATT and SNEGSKA (reference sequence). CDR3 residues: CSATSSGGVSGNTIYF. The CDR3, as DNA: TGCAGTGCTACCTCCTCGGGGGGGGTCTCTGGAAACACCATATATTTT.

Ten or more counts support this clonotype. The gene calls are TRBV20-1 and TRBJ2-1; D uncertain. The CDR3 loop spans 10 amino acids. V was trimmed by 6 bases and J by 6 bases, leaving 6 bases between them. CDR1 is DFQATT, CDR2 SNEGSKA, per germline (reference sequence). The CDR3 sequence: CSALFNEQFF. The DNA for the CDR3 is TGCAGTGCCCTCTTCAATGAGCAGTTCTTC.

Turning to this clonotype: A much larger clone is a single base away; this may be a read error. V is TRBV3-1 and J is TRBJ1-1; 8 nucleotides align to TRBD1. This CDR3 spans 14 amino acids. Germline assignment: CDR1 LGHDT and CDR2 YNNKEL (reference sequence). The chain's CDR3 is CAGSPRQGATEAFF. The CDR3 DNA sequence: TGTGCCGGCAGCCCCCGCCAGGGGGCCACTGAAGCTTTCTTT.

This clonotype appeared a few times. The V gene is TRBV13, the J gene TRBJ2-1; D gene ambiguous. The CDR3 is 13 residues long. The V end lost 4 bases, the J end lost 6 bases, and 10 bases lay between the germline ends. The germline V gene has CDR1 PRHDT and CDR2 FYEKMQ (reference sequence). CDR3 sequence reads: CASSSQGINEQFF. CDR3 DNA sequence: TGTGCCAGCAGCTCGCAAGGGATCAATGAGCAGTTCTTC.

As to this clonotype: The germline gene is not matched at one end of the junction; a read error may be the cause. The chain employs TRBV12-3 or TRBV12-4 and TRBJ1-1; tentatively, D is TRBD1 (6 bases). The CDR3 has 13 residues. CDR3 nucleotide sequence: TGTACCAGCAGTTTATTCTCGGGGGCAGAAGCTTTCTTT. This sequence encodes CTSSLFSGAEAFF.

This chain connects TRBV15 to TRBJ1-4, with 8 bases lining up with TRBD1. V lost 3 bases, J lost 8 bases, and 8 bases stayed unmatched. CDR1 LNHNV and CDR2 YYDKDF come from the germline V gene (reference sequence). This CDR3 region has 15 residues. CDR3 sequence reads: CATSSSTGVREKLFF. The CDR3 bases are TGTGCCACCAGCAGTTCGACAGGGGTCCGGGAAAAACTGTTTTTT.

This clonotype was counted ten times or more. The chain joins TRBV3-1 to TRBJ1-2, with D uncertain. In germline, CDR1 is LGHDT, CDR2 YNNKEL (reference sequence). Trimming removed 3 bases at V and 4 bases at J, with 6 bases between. This CDR3 region has 12 residues. The CDR3 DNA follows: TGTGCCAGCAGCCACTCAGCCTATGGCTACACCTTC. As protein: CASSHSAYGYTF.

The chain carries TRBV19 and TRBJ1-2, with 9 bases identical to TRBD1. The CDR3 has 16 residues. Germline V gives CDR1 LNHDA, CDR2 SQIVND (reference sequence). Losses at the gene ends were 4 bases for V and 2 bases for J; bases not matched to a gene: 8. Here the CDR3 reads CASSTSLGTGNYGYTF. The CDR3 bases are TGTGCCAGTAGTACCTCCCTCGGGACAGGGAACTATGGCTACACCTTC.

This clonotype has more than one count but fewer than ten. J is TRBJ1-4 and V is TRBV6-2 or TRBV6-3; D not resolved. Looked up from germline, CDR1 is MNHEY and CDR2 is SVGEGT. V was cut by 2 bases and J by 8 bases, with 15 bases left in between. The CDR3 contains 15 residues. CDR3 region: CASSYKGTSFEKLFF. The DNA for the CDR3 is TGTGCCAGCAGTTACAAGGGCACTTCCTTCGAAAAACTGTTTTTT.

This clonotype was counted many times. V and J are TRBV20-1 and TRBJ1-2; TRBD1 might be the D (5 bases). This CDR3 is built from 14 residues. Germline CDR1 DFQATT, CDR2 SNEGSKA (reference sequence). Trimming stripped 0 bases from V and 1 base from J, with 9 bases between. CDR3 nucleotides: TGCAGTGCTAGAGAGGAGGGGCTTAACTATGGCTACACCTTC. Protein: CSAREEGLNYGYTF.

This chain links TRBV6-2 or TRBV6-3 with TRBJ2-7; D is unclear. Germline lookup yields CDR1 MNHEY and CDR2 SVGEGT. Trimming shortened V by 8 bases and J by 1 base, and 12 bases separated the two germline ends. This CDR3 spans 13 amino acids. The CDR3 reads CASETTVSYEQYF. The DNA of the CDR3 is TGTGCCAGCGAAACGACCGTTTCCTACGAGCAGTACTTC.

The chain recombines TRBV10-1 with TRBJ1-5; 7 bases map to TRBD1. Germline-derived CDR1 and CDR2 are WNHNN and SYGVQD (reference sequence). The CDR3 covers 12 residues. The junction had 5 bases not matched to a gene; V was cut back by 10 bases and J by 5 bases. The CDR3 here is CATSGGHQPQHF. The CDR3 nucleotides read TGCGCCACCTCAGGGGGACATCAGCCCCAGCATTTT.

This clonotype was detected ten times or more. This chain connects TRBV5-1 to TRBJ1-1; TRBD1 might be the D (5 bases). There are 15 residues in the CDR3. The V and J ends lost 1 base and 5 bases respectively, with 15 bases between them. Looked up from germline, CDR1 is SGHRS and CDR2 is YFSETQ. CDR3 DNA sequence: TGCGCCAGCAGCTTGACTCGGGGGATCGAGACTGAAGCTTTCTTT. It translates to CASSLTRGIETEAFF.

As regards this clonotype: A junction boundary mismatches the germline segment, possibly from a read error. The CDR3 DNA reads TGTGCCATCAGTCGGGACAGTCCCCCAGACAATGAGCGGTTCTTC. It translates to CAISRDSPPDNERFF. The genes are TRBV10-3 and TRBJ2-1, with 7 bases aligning to TRBD1. Germline V CDR1 and CDR2: ENHRY, SYGVKD. The CDR3 covers 15 residues.

This clonotype was seen repeatedly, ten times or more. The chain joins TRBV4-3 to TRBJ2-7; D call uncertain. In germline, CDR1 is LGHNA, CDR2 YSLEER. The CDR3 loop spans 14 amino acids. Trimming cost V 0 bases and J 3 bases, with 9 bases left between them. The DNA of the CDR3 is TGCGCCAGCAGCCAAGATTTGAAGGGCTACGAGCAGTACTTC. Its protein product is CASSQDLKGYEQYF.

The table lists this clonotype with many counts. The gene calls are TRBV3-1 and TRBJ1-6; D unclear. Germline CDR1 and CDR2: LGHDT and YNNKEL (reference sequence). The CDR3 contains 13 residues. The V end was cut by 0 bases, the J end by 11 bases, with 8 bases between. The CDR3 nucleotides are TGTGCCAGCAGCCAAGATCCCGGGCCACCCCTCCACTTT. This translates into CASSQDPGPPLHF.

This clonotype was recorded at least ten times. The CDR3 is CASRPGLAKDEQFF. The CDR3 nucleotides read TGTGCCAGCAGGCCGGGACTAGCAAAGGATGAGCAGTTCTTC. The chain carries TRBV7-9 and TRBJ2-1; 9 nucleotides agree with TRBD2. This CDR3 region has 14 residues. CDR1 and CDR2 from the germline V gene are SEHNR and FQNEAQ (reference sequence). V lost 6 bases, J lost 8 bases, and 8 bases stayed unmatched.

The chain joins TRBV5-1 to TRBJ2-5, with TRBD2 identical over 16 bases. V lost 3 bases to trimming and J lost 3 bases; unmatched junction nucleotides: 8. CDR3 length: 18 amino acids. Germline V gives CDR1 SGHRS, CDR2 YFSETQ. The chain's CDR3 is CASSWGLAGGLREETQYF. DNA for the CDR3: TGCGCCAGCAGCTGGGGACTAGCGGGGGGGCTTCGCGAAGAGACCCAGTACTTC.

The table lists this clonotype with a few counts. This chain joins TRBV24-1 and TRBJ2-1, with TRBD2 matching 10 bases. V lost 12 bases and J lost 6; bases outside the gene matches: 13. The CDR3 totals 15 residues. Per the germline V gene, CDR1 is KGHDR and CDR2 is SFDVKD. This chain's CDR3 is CASRSGSGGVNEQFF. Written as DNA, the CDR3 is TGTGCCTCACGATCGGGAAGCGGGGGGGTCAATGAGCAGTTCTTC.